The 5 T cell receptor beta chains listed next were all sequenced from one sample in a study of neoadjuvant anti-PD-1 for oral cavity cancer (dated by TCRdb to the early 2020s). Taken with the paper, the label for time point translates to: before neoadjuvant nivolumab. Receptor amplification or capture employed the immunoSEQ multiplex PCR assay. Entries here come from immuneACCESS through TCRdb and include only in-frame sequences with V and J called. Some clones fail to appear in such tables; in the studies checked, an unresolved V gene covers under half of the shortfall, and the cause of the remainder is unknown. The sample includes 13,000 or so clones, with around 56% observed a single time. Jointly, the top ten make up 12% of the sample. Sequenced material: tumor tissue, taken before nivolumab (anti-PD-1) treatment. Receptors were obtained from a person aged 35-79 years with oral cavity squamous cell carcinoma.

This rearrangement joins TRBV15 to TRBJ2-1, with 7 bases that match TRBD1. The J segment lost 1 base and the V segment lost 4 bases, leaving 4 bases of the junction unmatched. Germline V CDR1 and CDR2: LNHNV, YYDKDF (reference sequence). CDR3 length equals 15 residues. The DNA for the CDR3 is TGTGCCACCAGCAAAGACAGGGTATCCTACAATGAGCAGTTCTTC. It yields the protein CATSKDRVSYNEQFF.

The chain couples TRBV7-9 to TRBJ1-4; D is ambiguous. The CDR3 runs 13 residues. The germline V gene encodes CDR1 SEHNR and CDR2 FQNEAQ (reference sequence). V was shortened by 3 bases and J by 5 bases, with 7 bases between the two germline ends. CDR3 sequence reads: CASSFSPNEKLFF. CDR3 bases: TGTGCCAGCAGCTTCTCTCCAAATGAAAAACTGTTTTTT.

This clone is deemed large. The chain's CDR3 is CASSEAKGEGRNEQFF. The CDR3 DNA sequence: TGTGCCAGCAGTGAAGCTAAGGGGGAGGGCCGGAATGAGCAGTTCTTC. The V call is TRBV2, the J call TRBJ2-1, with a possible D match to TRBD2 (7 bases). V lost 0 bases to trimming and J lost 7 bases, with 16 bases between them. The germline V gene has CDR1 SNHLY and CDR2 FYNNEI. This CDR3 is 16 amino acids long.

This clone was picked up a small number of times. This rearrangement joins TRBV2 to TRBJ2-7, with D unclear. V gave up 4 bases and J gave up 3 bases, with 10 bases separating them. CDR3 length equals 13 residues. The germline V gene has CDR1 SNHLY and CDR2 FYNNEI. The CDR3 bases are TGTGCCAGCAGTGGGACCAAACTCTACGAGCAGTACTTC. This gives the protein CASSGTKLYEQYF.

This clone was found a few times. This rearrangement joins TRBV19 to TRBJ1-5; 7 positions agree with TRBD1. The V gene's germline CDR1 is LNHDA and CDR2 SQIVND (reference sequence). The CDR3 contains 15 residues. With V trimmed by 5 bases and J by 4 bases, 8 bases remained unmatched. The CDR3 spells CASSPRDSLNQPQHF. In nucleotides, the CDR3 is TGTGCCAGTAGTCCTCGGGACAGCCTAAATCAGCCCCAGCATTTT.